This TCR beta chain stems from a study of blood T cell repertoires in COVID-19. Measured with immunoSEQ multiplex PCR; TCRdb has only the in-frame clones, and not every one. The data contain about 260,000 clones, roughly 84% of them singletons. The germline V gene encodes CDR1 SGHDT and CDR2 YYEEEE. Trimming removed 2 bases from V and 4 bases from J; junction bases left unmatched: 8. This CDR3 spans 16 amino acids. The sequence was collected from a man aged 55 to 70 with acute or convalescent COVID-19. The sequencing sample was made of peripheral blood. V gene TRBV5-6 combines with J gene TRBJ2-5, with 10 bases aligning to TRBD2. As DNA, the CDR3 is TGTGCCAGCAGCTTACGTCCTAGCGGGGGCGGAGAGACCCAGTACTTC. Its translation: CASSLRPSGGGETQYF.